The present entry profiles one T cell receptor (beta chain) with its context. These data belong to a study of T cell changes during pregnancy in multiple sclerosis. Measured with immunoSEQ multiplex PCR; TCRdb has only the in-frame clones, and not every one. The sample holds about 60,000 clones; 90% to 95% are singletons and the top ten take just under 0.2%. The V end was cut by 8 bases, the J end by 4 bases, with 15 bases between. The CDR3 spans 13 residues. Germline V lookup: CDR1 ENHRY, CDR2 SYGVKD. The V gene is TRBV10-3, the J gene TRBJ2-7; perhaps TRBD2 as D (6 bases). The clonotype comes from a female donor with multiple sclerosis, enrolled in a pregnancy study. The specimen was CD4+ T cells from peripheral blood mononuclear cells, collected in the second trimester of pregnancy. The CDR3 bases are TGTGCCATCCGCGGGGCCACCGGGTACGAGCAGTACTTC. Its protein is CAIRGATGYEQYF.